This T cell receptor (beta chain) originates from a study of T-cell reconstitution after alpha-beta-depleted transplantation in children. The TCRbeta library was prepared with unique molecular identifiers. TCRdb processed the PCR reads anew with MiXCR; each CDR3 protein has one entry. The sample shows around 30,000 distinct CDR3 sequences, more than 6% of them seen only once. Trimming took 2 bases from V and 2 from J, leaving 13 bases between them. The CDR3 has 15 residues. The V gene's germline CDR1 is DFQATT and CDR2 SNEGSKA (reference sequence). Study observations and caveats: One year post-transplant, T-cell counts and diversity were largely derived from T cells produced anew. At around two months after transplant, the alpha-beta T cells were reportedly derived from several hundred expanded clones that came from non-depleted graft cells. For some patients, TCRbeta diversity was high at day 60 because of recipient T cells and thymic progenitors that survived.

This clonotype was picked up many times. Antigen unknown. Source: peripheral blood, taken 60 days after TCRalphabeta/CD19-depleted stem cell transplant. The source of this sequence is a child under three years old who had a stem cell transplant for acute myeloid leukemia, so the T cells may come from the graft donor. The rearrangement joins TRBV20-1 to TRBJ1-5, with D uncertain. CDR3 in amino acids: CSARPIKQRNQPQHF. CDR3 bases: TGCAGTGCTAGACCCATCAAACAACGCAATCAGCCCCAGCATTTT.